Listed below are T cell receptor beta chains from one sample, sequenced in a study of blood T cell repertoires in COVID-19. Using immunoSEQ multiplex PCR, the repertoire was profiled, and TCRdb retains in-frame clones only, with some absent. The sample lists about 92,000 clones, 87% occurring once. The sequenced sample consisted of peripheral blood. The receptors stem from an older woman with COVID-19, enrolled during active disease. The CDR3 runs from the conserved cysteine through the conserved F or W. The D gene is left open where the match is weak. Only some rows state a clone size, as once, few, many or a class for expanded clones.

abundance: few
j_gene: TRBJ1-1
d_gene: TRBD1
v_gene: TRBV5-6
CDR3nt: TGTGCCAGCAGCGTGGACAGGGGGAGGGCTGAAGCTTTCTTT
CDR3aa: CASSVDRGRAEAFF

abundance: once
j_gene: TRBJ2-7
d_gene: TRBD1
v_gene: TRBV6-5
CDR3nt: TGTGCCAGCAGTTCCTCCGGACAGGGGCACGAGCAGTACTTC
CDR3aa: CASSSSGQGHEQYF

abundance: .
j_gene: TRBJ1-2
d_gene: .
v_gene: TRBV7-9
CDR3nt: TGTGCCAGCAGCTTAATCGCGGCTGGCTACACCTTC
CDR3aa: CASSLIAAGYTF

abundance: .
j_gene: TRBJ1-2
d_gene: TRBD1
v_gene: TRBV5-1
CDR3nt: TGCGCCAGCAGGCCCGGGACAGGAGGCGGCTACACCTTC
CDR3aa: CASRPGTGGGYTF

abundance: .
j_gene: TRBJ1-2
d_gene: .
v_gene: TRBV4-1
CDR3nt: TGCGCCAGCAGCCAAGGAGCGGGGGCGCGAGGCTACACCTTC
CDR3aa: CASSQGAGARGYTF

abundance: .
j_gene: TRBJ2-7
d_gene: .
v_gene: TRBV23-1
CDR3nt: TGCGCCAGCAGTCCCCGAGGCACGGGACTGGGGTACTTC
CDR3aa: CASSPRGTGLGYF

abundance: .
j_gene: TRBJ1-1
d_gene: TRBD1
v_gene: TRBV6-5
CDR3nt: TGTGCCAGCAGTTACGGGACAGGGCTTACTGAAGCTTTCTTT
CDR3aa: CASSYGTGLTEAFF

abundance: .
j_gene: TRBJ2-1
d_gene: TRBD1
v_gene: TRBV4-3
CDR3nt: TGCGCCAGCAGCCAAGATGGCAGGGGGCTGTGGGATGAGCAGTTCTTC
CDR3aa: CASSQDGRGLWDEQFF

abundance: .
j_gene: TRBJ1-6
d_gene: .
v_gene: TRBV4-2
CDR3nt: TGTGCCAGCAGCCAAGAACCCGCAGGGGTTCAATCACCCCTCCACTTT
CDR3aa: CASSQEPAGVQSPLHF

abundance: .
j_gene: TRBJ2-7
d_gene: .
v_gene: TRBV11-2
CDR3nt: TGTGCCAGCAGCCCAGGGGTCCTCTCCTACGAGCAGTACTTC
CDR3aa: CASSPGVLSYEQYF

abundance: .
j_gene: TRBJ1-1
d_gene: TRBD1
v_gene: TRBV7-8
CDR3nt: TGTGCCAGCAGCCTGGGACAGGGATTTGGCACTGAAGCTTTCTTT
CDR3aa: CASSLGQGFGTEAFF

abundance: .
j_gene: TRBJ2-1
d_gene: TRBD1
v_gene: TRBV6-6
CDR3nt: TGTGCCAGCAGTTACCCCGACAGGGGCAGCAATGAGCAGTTCTTC
CDR3aa: CASSYPDRGSNEQFF

abundance: .
j_gene: TRBJ1-5
d_gene: .
v_gene: TRBV21-1
CDR3nt: TGTGCCAGCAGCAGACAGGGTAAAAGCAATCAGCCCCAGCATTTT
CDR3aa: CASSRQGKSNQPQHF

abundance: .
j_gene: TRBJ1-1
d_gene: .
v_gene: TRBV19
CDR3nt: TGTGCCAGTAGTACCACAATGGGGGAGGGGAAAGCTGAAGCTTTCTTT
CDR3aa: CASSTTMGEGKAEAFF

abundance: .
j_gene: TRBJ2-3
d_gene: TRBD2
v_gene: TRBV4-2
CDR3nt: TGTGCCAGCAGCCAAGAGGGGTTGGGACTAGTGGATACGCAGTATTTT
CDR3aa: CASSQEGLGLVDTQYF

abundance: once
j_gene: TRBJ2-7
d_gene: TRBD2
v_gene: TRBV7-9
CDR3nt: TGTGCCAGCAGCGGCGGGGGAGGGCAGTACTTC
CDR3aa: CASSGGGGQYF

abundance: once
j_gene: TRBJ2-3
d_gene: TRBD2
v_gene: TRBV24-1
CDR3nt: TGTGCCACCAGAGGGGCCAGCGGGGGATTCACAGATACGCAGTATTTT
CDR3aa: CATRGASGGFTDTQYF

abundance: .
j_gene: TRBJ2-5
d_gene: TRBD2
v_gene: TRBV5-1
CDR3nt: TGCGCCAGCACCGGGGGTGCGGGGGGGCCCCAAGAGACCCAGTACTTC
CDR3aa: CASTGGAGGPQETQYF

abundance: .
j_gene: TRBJ1-5
d_gene: TRBD1
v_gene: TRBV5-6
CDR3nt: TGTGCCAGCAGCCGGGACAGGGTGCAGCCCCAGCATTTT
CDR3aa: CASSRDRVQPQHF

abundance: .
j_gene: TRBJ2-5
d_gene: TRBD1
v_gene: TRBV9
CDR3nt: TGTGCCAGCAGCGCCACCGGGACAGGGTTAGAGACCCAGTACTTC
CDR3aa: CASSATGTGLETQYF

abundance: .
j_gene: TRBJ1-2
d_gene: .
v_gene: TRBV5-4
CDR3nt: TGTGCCAGCAGCTTTTTCGGGGGAGGCTACACCTTC
CDR3aa: CASSFFGGGYTF

abundance: .
j_gene: TRBJ1-6
d_gene: .
v_gene: TRBV3-1/TRBV3-2
CDR3nt: TGTGCCAGCAGCCAAGGGCAGGCCAACCCAATATCACCCCTCCACTTT
CDR3aa: CASSQGQANPISPLHF

abundance: .
j_gene: TRBJ1-5
d_gene: .
v_gene: TRBV21-1
CDR3nt: TGTGCCAGCAGCAAGTTTCCGGGGGGAATATACAATCAGCCCCAGCATTTT
CDR3aa: CASSKFPGGIYNQPQHF

abundance: .
j_gene: TRBJ1-1
d_gene: .
v_gene: TRBV6-5
CDR3nt: TGTGCCAGCAGTTACTCTGGGGGCGACACTGAAGCTTTCTTT
CDR3aa: CASSYSGGDTEAFF

abundance: few
j_gene: TRBJ1-2
d_gene: .
v_gene: TRBV24-1
CDR3nt: TGTGCCACCAGTGACCCCGGACGGGGAATTTATGGCTACACCTTC
CDR3aa: CATSDPGRGIYGYTF

abundance: .
j_gene: TRBJ2-1
d_gene: TRBD2
v_gene: TRBV10-3
CDR3nt: TGTGCCATCAGAACCACTAGCGGGGGGGCCGCGAATGAGCAGTTCTTC
CDR3aa: CAIRTTSGGAANEQFF

abundance: .
j_gene: TRBJ1-2
d_gene: TRBD1
v_gene: TRBV5-8
CDR3nt: TGTGCCAGCAGCTTTACAGGGGGACAGGGGGCTCGTGGCTACACCTTC
CDR3aa: CASSFTGGQGARGYTF

abundance: .
j_gene: TRBJ1-5
d_gene: .
v_gene: TRBV19
CDR3nt: TGTGCCAGTAACTTTCAACAGACAAATCAGCCCCAGCATTTT
CDR3aa: CASNFQQTNQPQHF

abundance: .
j_gene: TRBJ1-5
d_gene: TRBD1
v_gene: TRBV20-1
CDR3nt: TGCAGTGCTAGTGGGACAGGGGTTAATCAGCCCCAGCATTTT
CDR3aa: CSASGTGVNQPQHF

abundance: few
j_gene: TRBJ1-5
d_gene: TRBD1
v_gene: TRBV6-1
CDR3nt: TGTGCCAGCAGTGAAGGCGAAGGGGGCTGGAATCAGCCCCAGCATTTT
CDR3aa: CASSEGEGGWNQPQHF

abundance: once
j_gene: TRBJ1-6
d_gene: .
v_gene: TRBV6-5
CDR3nt: TGTGCCAGCAGTTATTCCCTCCTGTCACCCCTCCACTTT
CDR3aa: CASSYSLLSPLHF

abundance: .
j_gene: TRBJ1-4
d_gene: TRBD1
v_gene: TRBV6-2/TRBV6-3
CDR3nt: TGTGCCAGCGGCCCCAGGGGGCGCAGTGAAAAACTGTTTTTT
CDR3aa: CASGPRGRSEKLFF

abundance: .
j_gene: TRBJ1-6
d_gene: .
v_gene: TRBV6-5
CDR3nt: TGTGCCAGCAGCCCGGGACGGGAGAATTCACCCCTCCACTTT
CDR3aa: CASSPGRENSPLHF

abundance: .
j_gene: TRBJ2-7
d_gene: .
v_gene: TRBV7-9
CDR3nt: TGTGCCAGCAGCCCTTGGGCAGGGAACGAGCAGTACTTC
CDR3aa: CASSPWAGNEQYF

abundance: .
j_gene: TRBJ1-6
d_gene: .
v_gene: TRBV4-3
CDR3nt: TGCGCCAGCAGCCAAGTGGCCCAAGTCACCTATAATTCACCCCTCCACTTT
CDR3aa: CASSQVAQVTYNSPLHF

abundance: .
j_gene: TRBJ1-2
d_gene: TRBD1
v_gene: TRBV30
CDR3nt: TGTGCCTGGAGTGCACGGGACAGGCTATATGGCTACACCTTC
CDR3aa: CAWSARDRLYGYTF

abundance: .
j_gene: TRBJ2-1
d_gene: .
v_gene: TRBV11-3
CDR3nt: TGTGCCAGCAGCTTAGTAGTTAGGGGGGGCCAGTTCTTC
CDR3aa: CASSLVVRGGQFF

abundance: .
j_gene: TRBJ1-2
d_gene: TRBD1
v_gene: TRBV9
CDR3nt: TGTGCCAGCAGCGTAGGGCTGGACAGGGGCGGCTATGGCTACACCTTC
CDR3aa: CASSVGLDRGGYGYTF

abundance: .
j_gene: TRBJ2-2
d_gene: .
v_gene: TRBV30
CDR3nt: TGTGCCTGGAGTACTTACCGACAGGCGACCAACACCGGGGAGCTGTTTTTT
CDR3aa: CAWSTYRQATNTGELFF

abundance: .
j_gene: TRBJ1-2
d_gene: .
v_gene: TRBV6-6
CDR3nt: TGTGCCAGCAGTTACGGCAGGGATGGAGGCTACACCTTC
CDR3aa: CASSYGRDGGYTF

abundance: .
j_gene: TRBJ2-7
d_gene: .
v_gene: TRBV21-1
CDR3nt: TGTGCCAGCAGCAAAGCGCTGCGGCCGACCTCGACCTACGAGCAGTGCTTC
CDR3aa: CASSKALRPTSTYEQCF

abundance: .
j_gene: TRBJ2-1
d_gene: .
v_gene: TRBV7-8
CDR3nt: TGTGCCAGCACCCCACTGGGAGCGCGCGAGCAGTTCTTC
CDR3aa: CASTPLGAREQFF

abundance: .
j_gene: TRBJ1-1
d_gene: TRBD1
v_gene: TRBV3-1/TRBV3-2
CDR3nt: TGTGCCAGCAGCCAATCGGACAGGCTCACTGAAGCTTTCTTT
CDR3aa: CASSQSDRLTEAFF

abundance: .
j_gene: TRBJ2-5
d_gene: .
v_gene: TRBV27
CDR3nt: TGTGCCAGCAGTTCACGGGACACCCAAGAGACCCAGTACTTC
CDR3aa: CASSSRDTQETQYF

abundance: .
j_gene: TRBJ1-3
d_gene: TRBD1
v_gene: TRBV5-6
CDR3nt: TGTGCCAGCAGCTTCGGACAGGGGGCTGGAAACACCATATATTTT
CDR3aa: CASSFGQGAGNTIYF

abundance: .
j_gene: TRBJ2-5
d_gene: .
v_gene: TRBV2
CDR3nt: TGTGCCAGCAAAGGGACAGCCCTCGGGGGGACCCAGTACTTC
CDR3aa: CASKGTALGGTQYF

abundance: few
j_gene: TRBJ2-1
d_gene: TRBD1
v_gene: TRBV24-1
CDR3nt: TGTGCCACCAGTGCAAACTCGGGGACAGGGGGCCATGAGCAGTTCTTC
CDR3aa: CATSANSGTGGHEQFF

abundance: .
j_gene: TRBJ2-3
d_gene: TRBD2
v_gene: TRBV5-1
CDR3nt: TGCGCCAGCAGCTTTGAGAGCGGGGGTTCAGATACGCAGTATTTT
CDR3aa: CASSFESGGSDTQYF

abundance: .
j_gene: TRBJ2-1
d_gene: .
v_gene: TRBV13
CDR3nt: TGTGCCAGCAGTTCGGGGGGCCCAAGGGCCTACAATGAGCAGTTCTTC
CDR3aa: CASSSGGPRAYNEQFF

abundance: few
j_gene: TRBJ2-5
d_gene: TRBD2
v_gene: TRBV10-2
CDR3nt: TGCGCCAGCAGCCCAACTGGGGGGGGAGGTGAGACCCAGTACTTC
CDR3aa: CASSPTGGGGETQYF

abundance: .
j_gene: TRBJ1-1
d_gene: TRBD1
v_gene: TRBV3-1/TRBV3-2
CDR3nt: TGTGCCAGCGGCGAATACGGACAGGGAGGTGAAGCTTTCTTT
CDR3aa: CASGEYGQGGEAFF

abundance: .
j_gene: TRBJ2-3
d_gene: .
v_gene: TRBV9
CDR3nt: TGTGCCAGCGGGGAGAAAGACACAGATACGCAGTATTTT
CDR3aa: CASGEKDTDTQYF

abundance: .
j_gene: TRBJ2-7
d_gene: TRBD1
v_gene: TRBV29-1
CDR3nt: TGCAGCGTTGAAAGCTGGGACAGTAACTACGAGCAGTACTTC
CDR3aa: CSVESWDSNYEQYF

abundance: .
j_gene: TRBJ1-5
d_gene: .
v_gene: TRBV7-2
CDR3nt: TGTGCCAGCAGCCCGCTAGGAGTGAGCAATCAGCCCCAGCATTTT
CDR3aa: CASSPLGVSNQPQHF

abundance: .
j_gene: TRBJ1-1
d_gene: .
v_gene: TRBV12-5
CDR3nt: TGTGCTAGTGGTTTGGTATTAGTGGCCGGGGGCACTGAAGCTTTCTTT
CDR3aa: CASGLVLVAGGTEAFF